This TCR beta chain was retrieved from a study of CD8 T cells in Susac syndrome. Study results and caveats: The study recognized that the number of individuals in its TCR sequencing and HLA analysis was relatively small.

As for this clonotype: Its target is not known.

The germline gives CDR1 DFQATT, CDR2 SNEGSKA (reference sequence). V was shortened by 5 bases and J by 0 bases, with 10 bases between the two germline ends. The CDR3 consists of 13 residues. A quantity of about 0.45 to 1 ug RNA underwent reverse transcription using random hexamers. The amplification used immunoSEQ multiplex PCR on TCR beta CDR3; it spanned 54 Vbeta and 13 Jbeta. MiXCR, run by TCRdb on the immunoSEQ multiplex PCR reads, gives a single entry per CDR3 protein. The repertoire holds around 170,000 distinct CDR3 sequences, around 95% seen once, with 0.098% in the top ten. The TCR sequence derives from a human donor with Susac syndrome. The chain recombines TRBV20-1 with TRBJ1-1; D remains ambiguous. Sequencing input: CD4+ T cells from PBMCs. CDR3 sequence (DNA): TGCAGTGCTCACAGAGGGATGAACACTGAAGCTTTCTTT. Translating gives CSAHRGMNTEAFF.